This T cell receptor (beta chain) is from a study of blood T cell repertoires in COVID-19 (TCRdb year 2020). About the full investigation: Samples from collaborators originated in the United States, Italy and Spain and spanned both the acute and convalescent phases of COVID-19. Deeply sampled blood TCRbeta repertoires from subjects exposed to, actively infected with, or recovered from COVID-19 were included in the dataset. The repertoires were released in a freely available public database meant as a resource for research on the immune response to SARS-CoV-2. Samples came from the ongoing ImmuneRACE study (first 160 participants) plus 1,254 subjects from 6 global collaborators. The material from the prospective study consisted of cDNA or gDNA derived from T cells, B-cell-depleted T cells, or PBMCs. Sample metadata almost always included a de-identified subject ID, COVID-19 status, age in years and sex. Where HLA class I and class II types were available, the types were taken from metadata supplied by the sample provider, not from assay-based typing. Study-level results and caveats: Clinical and demographic metadata were provided uncurated, with the amount varying by source and participant.

Remarks on this clone: Its specific antigen is unknown. Qualities for individual bases were not recorded, and no much larger clone is one base off.

From V the trimming removes 6 bases and from J it removes 4 bases, while the gene matches leave 6 bases of the junction unaccounted for. CDR1 and CDR2 are read off the germline V gene as MGHDK and SYGVNS. The CDR3 runs 15 amino acids, cysteine and phenylalanine included. The kept DNA is CDR3 alone, 45 bases in frame from the first base. A second Seattle source provided samples from volunteer blood donors who had recovered from COVID-19. Whole blood was collected in K2EDTA tubes by collaborating institutions according to the institutions' own protocols. For TCRbeta analysis, collaborators shipped samples as frozen whole blood, isolated PBMCs, or DNA extracted from either of those sample types. TCRbeta CDR3 regions were amplified from genomic DNA by means of the immunoSEQ Assay, a bias-controlled multiplex PCR. The published analysis was carried out like this. The number of nucleated cells in each sample was estimated by amplification of reference gene primers within the assay. To quantify the absolute abundance of each unique TCRbeta CDR3 rearrangement, sequence reads were collapsed and filtered. For each sample, productive Simpson clonality was calculated as the square root of Simpson's diversity index over productive rearrangements. Here the immuneACCESS table is served through TCRdb, limited to in-frame sequences with V and J called. Missing clones are a known gap in these copies; in checked studies unresolved V genes cover under half, and the rest lacks a known reason. The V and J calls and clone size are taken from that table; D and trimming were inferred from the DNA. For this sample there are some 160,000 clones; more than 75% appear just once. Roughly 2% of the sample belongs to the ten largest clones.

Specimen: peripheral blood. Recombination joined TRBV25-1 with TRBJ2-6, with 7 bases in between that match TRBD1. The TCR sequence derives from a man aged 45-60 years who had recovered from COVID-19. Here is the DNA: TGTGCCAGCAGGCCCACAGGGGCCGGGGCCAACGTCCTGACTTTC. It is translated as CASRPTGAGANVLTF.